This TCR beta chain was recovered during a study of vaccination effects on CD4 cells after COVID-19. Peptide-pool stimulation followed by sequencing identified expanded antigen-specific CD4+ clonotypes in the ViraFEST assay. Culture proceeded for 10 days, and CD4+ T cells were then isolated. People in the vaccine group had not been infected with SARS-CoV-2 before, and their nucleocapsid antibodies were negative. Peptides at roughly 10 ug/ml and IL-2 at approximately 9.1 IU/ml were added to around 2 million PBMC per well. The CDR3 runs 15 residues. Trimming left V 8 bases short and J 3 bases short, with 20 bases between. Germline V lookup: CDR1 KGHSH, CDR2 LQKENI. This clone was observed a few times. Antigen: not known. Sequencing used immunoSEQ multiplex PCR; TCRdb keeps in-frame clones, though not all of them. The sample comprises about 27,000 clones, 65% to 75% of which are singletons, and roughly a tenth rests with the top ten.

This chain links TRBV18 with TRBJ2-7; possible D gene TRBD1, 6 bases. This material consisted of CD4+ T cells from PBMCs cultured with SARS-CoV-2 spike peptides, taken before COVID-19 vaccination. The receptor was derived from a human donor who received a COVID-19 vaccine. The CDR3 loop reads CASANLQGSFYEQYF. The CDR3 nucleotides are TGTGCCAGCGCGAATCTACAGGGCAGTTTCTACGAGCAGTACTTC.